This T cell receptor (beta chain) is drawn from a study of blood T cells in healthy people across ages. Across the study: When template switching was applied, about one barcoded beta molecule was captured per two T cells. General study points: The study could not conclusively compare naive and antigen-experienced cells, given its unsorted PBMCs.

Aged about 6 to 100, donors were systemically healthy Caucasians from Russia. This clonotype was seen a handful of times. Its specificity is unknown. The CDR3 contains 17 residues. With 5 bases removed from V and 0 bases from J, the gap between germline ends came to 17 bases. Germline V gene lookup returns CDR1 SGHVS and CDR2 FQNEAQ. A second about 6 to 12 cycle PCR used barcoded and J-beta primers. TCRdb reprocessed the 5' RACE reads via MiXCR and lists one record per CDR3 protein. This sample has 850,000 to 1,100,000 distinct CDR3 sequences, with 30% to 40% found just once. The origin of this receptor is a man aged 18 to 29 in good health. Source material: blood. The chain links TRBV7-8 to TRBJ1-5, with D possibly being TRBD1 (6 bases). The CDR3 loop is CASSLTGTANSNQPQHF. CDR3 nucleotide sequence: TGTGCCAGCAGCCTTACAGGGACCGCGAATAGCAATCAGCCCCAGCATTTT.